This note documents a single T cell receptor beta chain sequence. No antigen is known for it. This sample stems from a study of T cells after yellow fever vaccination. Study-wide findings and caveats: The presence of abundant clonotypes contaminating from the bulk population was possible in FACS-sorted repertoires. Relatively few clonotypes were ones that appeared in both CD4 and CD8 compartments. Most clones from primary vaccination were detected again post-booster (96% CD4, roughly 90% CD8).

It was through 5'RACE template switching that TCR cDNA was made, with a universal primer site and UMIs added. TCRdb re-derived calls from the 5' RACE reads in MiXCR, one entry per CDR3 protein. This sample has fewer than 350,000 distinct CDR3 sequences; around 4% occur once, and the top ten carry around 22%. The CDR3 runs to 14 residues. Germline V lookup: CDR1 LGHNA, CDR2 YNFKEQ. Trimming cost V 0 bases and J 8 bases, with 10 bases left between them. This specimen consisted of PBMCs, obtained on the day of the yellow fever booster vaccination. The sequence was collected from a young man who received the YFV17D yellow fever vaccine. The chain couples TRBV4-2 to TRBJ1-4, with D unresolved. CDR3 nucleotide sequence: TGTGCCAGCAGCCAAGAAAGGGTAGACGAAAAACTGTTTTTT. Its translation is CASSQERVDEKLFF.